These 3 T cell receptor beta chains share one sample of origin, sequenced in a study of blood T cell repertoires in COVID-19 (dated by TCRdb to the early 2020s). The receptor library was made with the immunoSEQ multiplex PCR assay. TCRdb carries this immuneACCESS record with in-frame sequences only. Its versions omit some clonotypes, under half of them owing to an unresolved V gene in the studies checked, with the rest unexplained. Recorded for this sample are tens of thousands of clones; around 88% of them occurred a single time. In total, the top ten clones hold roughly 4.5% of the sample. Specimen: peripheral blood. All receptors come from a woman in her seventies with active COVID-19.

This clone was seen a handful of times. The genes are TRBV6-6 and TRBJ1-6, with 8 bases identical to TRBD1. Germline V gene lookup returns CDR1 MNHNY and CDR2 SVGAGI (reference sequence). The CDR3 runs 15 residues. The junction had 7 bases not matched to a gene; V was cut back by 5 bases and J by 7 bases. The CDR3 is CASSPFRTGNSPLHF. CDR3 DNA: TGTGCCAGCAGTCCCTTCCGGACAGGGAATTCACCCCTCCACTTT.

This chain uses TRBV9 with TRBJ2-1, with D possibly being TRBD2 (5 bases). V was shortened by 5 bases and J by 12 bases, with 15 bases between the two germline ends. Germline V CDR1 and CDR2: SGDLS, YYNGEE. The CDR3 totals 12 residues. The CDR3 region is CASSSVLNRQFF. DNA of the CDR3: TGTGCCAGCAGTAGCGTATTAAACAGGCAGTTCTTC.

The chain has TRBV5-1 and TRBJ2-5; 15 bases agree with TRBD2. CDR1 SGHRS and CDR2 YFSETQ come from the germline V gene. V was pared by 4 bases and J by 5 bases, with 12 bases of the junction left unmatched. This CDR3 comprises 18 residues. The CDR3 sequence is CASSPGTSGGPAEETQYF. DNA for the CDR3: TGCGCCAGCAGCCCCGGGACTAGCGGGGGGCCAGCGGAGGAGACCCAGTACTTC.